The sequence of this TCR beta chain was determined in a study of cytomegalovirus exposure and HLA in healthy donors. Overall study: From HLA-typed donors, an early data release held roughly 89 million unique TCRs.

This CDR3 has 14 amino acids. Germline CDR1 reads ENHRY; CDR2 reads SYGVKD. After removal of 6 bases from V and 11 bases from J, the junction contained 13 bases not matched to a gene. In the PCR, 60 Vbeta and 13 Jbeta primers were used. Libraries were prepared by immunoSEQ multiplex PCR; TCRdb keeps only in-frame clonotypes and omits some of them. The table for this sample gives under 95,000 clones. The TCR originated in a man in his forties or fifties in good health and CMV-seronegative. Source material: PBMCs. This chain uses TRBV10-3 with TRBJ1-1; 9 bases map to TRBD1. CDR3 in DNA: TGTGCCATCAGGGAGGGACAGGGCGTCTTTGGGGCTTTCTTT. Its translation is CAIREGQGVFGAFF.